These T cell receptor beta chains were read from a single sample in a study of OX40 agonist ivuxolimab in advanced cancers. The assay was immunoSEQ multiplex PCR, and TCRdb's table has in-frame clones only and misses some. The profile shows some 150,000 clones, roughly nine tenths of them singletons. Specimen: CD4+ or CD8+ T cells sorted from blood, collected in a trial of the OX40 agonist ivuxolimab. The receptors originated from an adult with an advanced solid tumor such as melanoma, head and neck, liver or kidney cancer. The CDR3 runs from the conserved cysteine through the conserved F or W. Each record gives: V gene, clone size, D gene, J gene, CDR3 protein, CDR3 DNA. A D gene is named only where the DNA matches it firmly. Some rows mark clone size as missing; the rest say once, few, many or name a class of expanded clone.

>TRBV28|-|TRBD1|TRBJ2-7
CASRSDRGGDLGDEQYF
TGTGCCAGCAGATCCGACAGGGGTGGCGACCTTGGGGACGAGCAGTACTTC
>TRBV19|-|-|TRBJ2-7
CASSTDGVTYEQYF
TGTGCCAGTAGTACCGACGGGGTTACCTACGAGCAGTACTTC
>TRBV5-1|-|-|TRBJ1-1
CASSLGTSGTEAFF
TGCGCCAGCAGCTTGGGGACCTCGGGTACTGAAGCTTTCTTT
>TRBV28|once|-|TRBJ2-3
CASSLNGITDTQYF
TGTGCCAGCAGTTTAAACGGGATAACAGATACGCAGTATTTT
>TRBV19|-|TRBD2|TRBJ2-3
CASSTPTGGLTDTQYF
TGTGCCAGTAGTACCCCAACGGGAGGGCTCACAGATACGCAGTATTTT
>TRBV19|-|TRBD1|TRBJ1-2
CASSIGTGGHRYGYTF
TGTGCCAGTAGTATAGGGACAGGGGGTCATCGCTATGGCTACACCTTC
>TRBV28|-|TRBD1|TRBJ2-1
CASSPTGTAEQFF
TGTGCCAGCAGCCCGACGGGGACAGCCGAGCAGTTCTTC
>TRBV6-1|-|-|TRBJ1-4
CASSEPLTREKLFF
TGTGCCAGCAGTGAACCTCTCACTCGTGAAAAACTGTTTTTT
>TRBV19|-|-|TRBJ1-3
CASSIRGPGNTIYF
TGTGCCAGTAGTATCCGAGGACCTGGAAACACCATATATTTT
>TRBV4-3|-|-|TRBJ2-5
CASSQDRDRTQETQYF
TGCGCCAGCAGCCAAGATCGCGATCGAACCCAAGAGACCCAGTACTTC
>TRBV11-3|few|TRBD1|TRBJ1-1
CASSPGQGYTEAFF
TGTGCCAGCAGCCCGGGACAGGGATACACTGAAGCTTTCTTT
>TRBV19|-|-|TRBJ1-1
CASSWVWGTEAFF
TGTGCCAGTAGCTGGGTTTGGGGCACTGAAGCTTTCTTT
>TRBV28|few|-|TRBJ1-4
CASSSGGNEKLFF
TGTGCCAGCAGTTCCGGCGGGAATGAAAAACTGTTTTTT
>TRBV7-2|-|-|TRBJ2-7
CASSLSRDYYEQYF
TGTGCCAGCAGCTTAAGCAGGGATTACTACGAGCAGTACTTC
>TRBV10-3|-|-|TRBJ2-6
CAISESAGSGANVLTF
TGTGCCATCAGTGAGTCGGCTGGATCTGGGGCCAACGTCCTGACTTTC
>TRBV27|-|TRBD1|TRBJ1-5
CASRGDSYNQPQHF
TGTGCCAGCAGAGGGGACAGTTACAATCAGCCCCAGCATTTT
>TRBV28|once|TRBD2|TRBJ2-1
CASSLLVPSGGEGNEQFF
TGTGCCAGCAGTTTATTAGTACCAAGCGGGGGAGAAGGTAATGAGCAGTTCTTC
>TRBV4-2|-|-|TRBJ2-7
CASARSLSSSYEQYF
TGTGCGTCGGCTCGAAGCCTCTCCAGCTCCTACGAGCAGTACTTC
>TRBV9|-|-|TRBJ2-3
CASSVGASVVTDTQYF
TGTGCCAGCAGCGTAGGAGCTAGCGTGGTAACAGATACGCAGTATTTT
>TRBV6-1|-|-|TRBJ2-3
CASSASRDTQYF
TGTGCCAGCAGTGCATCTAGAGATACGCAGTATTTT
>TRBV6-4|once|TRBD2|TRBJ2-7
CASSVVAGDYEQYF
TGTGCCAGCAGTGTTGTAGCGGGAGACTACGAGCAGTACTTC
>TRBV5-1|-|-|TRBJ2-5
CASSLGSGQETQYF
TGCGCCAGCAGCTTGGGTAGCGGCCAAGAGACCCAGTACTTC
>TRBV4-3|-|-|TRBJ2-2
CASSQVLGTGELFF
TGCGCCAGCAGCCAAGTATTAGGGACCGGGGAGCTGTTTTTT
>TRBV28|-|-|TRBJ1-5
CASRVTNQPQHF
TGTGCCAGCAGGGTGACAAATCAGCCCCAGCATTTT
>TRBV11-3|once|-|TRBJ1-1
CASSLSGTENTEAFF
TGTGCCAGCAGCCTCTCCGGGACGGAGAACACTGAAGCTTTCTTT
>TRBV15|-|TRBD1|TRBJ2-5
CATSSSGSGTGRETQYF
TGTGCCACCAGCAGTTCCGGATCCGGGACAGGGAGGGAGACCCAGTACTTC
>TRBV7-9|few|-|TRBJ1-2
CASSLSQVGYTF
TGTGCCAGCAGCCTGTCGCAGGTTGGCTACACCTTC
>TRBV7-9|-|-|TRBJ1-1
CASSYPRGTTEAFF
TGTGCCAGCAGCTATCCCCGGGGTACCACTGAAGCTTTCTTT
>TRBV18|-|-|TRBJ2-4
CASSSYLGPEGNIQYF
TGTGCCAGCTCATCATACTTGGGACCCGAGGGAAACATTCAGTACTTC
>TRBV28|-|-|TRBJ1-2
CASSPGSANYGYTF
TGTGCCAGCAGCCCAGGGTCAGCTAACTATGGCTACACCTTC
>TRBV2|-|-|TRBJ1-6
CASSEDGGLGNSPLHF
TGTGCCAGCAGTGAAGACGGGGGACTAGGAAATTCACCCCTCCACTTT